The rows below give T cell receptor beta chains drawn from one sample of a study of human T cells and chemical hapten exposure. In TCRdb, the RACE reads were re-called with MiXCR into one record per CDR3 protein. The table has around 57,000 distinct CDR3 sequences, 8% to 13% seen once. Specimen: whole blood, collected in connection with sensitization to the hapten diphenylcyclopropenone (DPC). Every receptor here comes from a woman in her thirties or forties with alopecia areata. Some clones in this sample may be carry-over from other donors' samples. CDR3s include the opening cysteine and the closing phenylalanine or tryptophan. Fields, in order: CDR3 protein, CDR3 DNA, clone size, J gene, D gene, V gene. The D gene is left open where the match is weak. Clone size is not always given. Where it is, it says once, few, many or a class for expanded clones.

CASSALGGVVTYEQYF | TGTGCCAGCAGTGCGTTAGGGGGTGTCGTTACCTACGAGCAGTACTTC | few | TRBJ2-7 | . | TRBV6-1
CASSSGGEQYF | TGTGCCAGCAGCTCCGGCGGGGAGCAGTACTTC | . | TRBJ2-7 | . | TRBV11-1
CASTPTGPGELFF | TGTGCCAGCACCCCGACCGGGCCCGGGGAGCTGTTTTTT | few | TRBJ2-2 | . | TRBV12-3/TRBV12-4
CSVEDRNYGYTF | TGCAGCGTTGAAGACAGAAACTATGGCTACACCTTC | few | TRBJ1-2 | . | TRBV29-1
CSAPRYQDYEQYF | TGCAGTGCCCCCCGGTACCAGGACTACGAGCAGTACTTC | . | TRBJ2-7 | . | TRBV20-1
CASSLSRGNEQFF | TGTGCCAGCAGTTTATCCAGGGGCAATGAGCAGTTCTTC | . | TRBJ2-1 | . | TRBV12-3/TRBV12-4
CSPFRPKKGQGFSYEQYF | TGCAGCCCTTTTCGTCCAAAGAAGGGACAGGGCTTCTCCTACGAGCAGTACTTC | few | TRBJ2-7 | TRBD1 | TRBV29-1
CASSLRTSGSPYEQYF | TGTGCCAGCAGTCTAAGGACTAGCGGGTCCCCCTACGAGCAGTACTTC | . | TRBJ2-7 | TRBD2 | TRBV2
CASSQEQAKTQYF | TGCGCCAGCAGCCAAGAACAGGCGAAGACCCAGTACTTC | . | TRBJ2-5 | . | TRBV4-3
CASSHSNQPQHF | TGTGCCAGCAGCCATAGCAATCAGCCCCAGCATTTT | few | TRBJ1-5 | . | TRBV3-1
CASSSIHRGTEAFF | TGTGCCAGCAGTTCAATACACAGGGGTACTGAAGCTTTCTTT | many | TRBJ1-1 | TRBD1 | TRBV6-6
CSARGQGYGYTF | TGCAGTGCTAGGGGACAGGGCTATGGCTACACCTTC | many | TRBJ1-2 | TRBD1 | TRBV20-1
CASSVDPVRQGAFYNEQFF | TGTGCCAGCAGCGTAGACCCCGTTAGGCAGGGGGCCTTTTACAATGAGCAGTTCTTC | . | TRBJ2-1 | TRBD1 | TRBV9
CASLRDSSYEQYF | TGTGCCAGCCTCCGGGACTCCAGCTACGAGCAGTACTTC | few | TRBJ2-7 | . | TRBV7-9